This entry lists 9 T cell receptor beta chains sequenced from one sample in a study of control samples from healthy donors and cancer patients. Measured with immunoSEQ multiplex PCR; TCRdb has only the in-frame clones, and not every one. Of approximately 90,000 clones in the sample, about 88% were seen once. The sample comprised blood. The receptors come from an older woman in good health.

CDR3 sequence: CASLPGTGNSPLHF. The CDR3 DNA follows: TGTGCCAGCCTCCCCGGGACAGGGAATTCACCCCTCCACTTT. The V call is TRBV3-1 (or the pseudogene TRBV3-2), the J call TRBJ1-6; TRBD1 agrees at 9 bases. Trimming at V came to 8 bases and at J to 7 bases, leaving 6 bases not matched to a gene. The CDR3 loop spans 14 amino acids. The germline gives CDR1 LGHDT, CDR2 YNNKEL (reference sequence).

The chain recombines TRBV6-6 with TRBJ1-3; 12 bases align to TRBD1. The CDR3 spans 20 residues. Germline trimming cut 6 bases from V and 2 bases from J; bases unmatched to any gene: 17. Germline CDR1 reads MNHNY; CDR2 reads SVGAGI (reference sequence). Written as DNA, the CDR3 is TGTGCCAGCAGCCCCACCCTTTACGGGGACAGGGGGCTAACTGGAAACACCATATATTTT. Residues: CASSPTLYGDRGLTGNTIYF.

This rearrangement joins TRBV19 to TRBJ1-5; tentatively, D is TRBD1 (6 bases). This CDR3 has 12 amino acids. V lost 7 bases and J 15 bases, leaving 19 bases between the germline ends. Germline V gene sequence: CDR1 LNHDA, CDR2 SQIVND (reference sequence). The CDR3 region is CASTTGAGSWHF. In DNA form, the CDR3 reads TGTGCCAGTACCACGGGGGCAGGGAGTTGGCATTTT.

The chain combines TRBV6-5 with TRBJ1-1; D may be TRBD1 (6 bases). Germline CDR1 reads MNHEY; CDR2 reads SVGAGI. The CDR3 runs 16 residues. The V gene lost 4 bases and the J gene lost 1 base, with 16 bases spanning the gap. The CDR3 region is CASSSSTGLSNTEAFF. CDR3 bases: TGTGCCAGCAGTTCCAGCACAGGGCTCTCGAACACTGAAGCTTTCTTT.

The V gene is TRBV5-4, the J gene TRBJ2-5, with 7 positions matching TRBD2. The CDR3 runs to 15 residues. Losses at the gene ends were 2 bases for V and 5 bases for J; bases not matched to a gene: 9. The germline V gene encodes CDR1 SGHNT and CDR2 YYREEE (reference sequence). CDR3 nucleotide sequence: TGTGCCAGCAGCTTAAGGCGGGAGAAGACTGAGACCCAGTACTTC. Protein product: CASSLRREKTETQYF.

The V call is TRBV6-5, the J call TRBJ1-2, with 7 bases fitting TRBD1. The germline gives CDR1 MNHEY, CDR2 SVGAGI. J was trimmed by 5 bases and V by 8 bases; bases with no gene match: 5. The CDR3 has 12 residues. The CDR3 is CASWRGLYGYTF. CDR3 DNA: TGTGCCAGCTGGAGGGGGCTTTATGGCTACACCTTC.

A few counts support this clone. The CDR3 nucleotides are TGCAGCGTTGAACTCGGCGTTGCTAACAGGGTCGACGAGCAGTACTTC. This gives the protein CSVELGVANRVDEQYF. The chain recombines TRBV29-1 with TRBJ2-7; tentatively, D is TRBD1 (6 bases). Trimming took 2 bases from V and 5 from J, leaving 22 bases between them. The CDR3 is 16 residues long. The germline V gene encodes CDR1 SQVTM and CDR2 ANQGSEA.

The chain links TRBV14 to TRBJ2-1; 9 bases are shared with TRBD2. Trimming cost V 4 bases and J 6 bases; bases outside gene matches: 10. This CDR3 is built from 16 residues. CDR1 and CDR2 (germline): SGHDN, FVKESK. In nucleotides, the CDR3 is TGTGCCAGCAGCCCCATAGCACTAGCGGGCGTCAATGAGCAGTTCTTC. Translation gives CASSPIALAGVNEQFF.

The rearrangement uses TRBV18 and TRBJ2-2; TRBD1 might be the D (5 bases). The V end was cut by 4 bases, the J end by 2 bases, with 8 bases between. The CDR3 covers 14 residues. Germline-derived CDR1 and CDR2 are KGHSH and LQKENI. CDR3 in amino acids: CASSLQGNTGELFF. The CDR3 nucleotides read TGTGCCAGCTCACTCCAGGGAAACACCGGGGAGCTGTTTTTT.